This T cell receptor beta chain stems from a study of CD8 T cells in ankylosing spondylitis. On this clonotype itself: Antigen specificity is unknown.

Study conclusions and caveats: Reactive arthritis synovial fluid and blood previously showed some of these motif variants.

In TCRdb, the 5' RACE reads were re-called with MiXCR into one record per CDR3 protein. The data hold about 360,000 distinct CDR3 sequences, with roughly 15% observed a single time. Germline V gene sequence: CDR1 MNHNS, CDR2 SASEGT. V lost 6 bases and J lost 4, with 15 bases in between. CDR3 length: 14 residues. This TCR derives from a male donor with ankylosing spondylitis or in good health (not recorded which). The specimen was blood, either unsorted or a sorted T cell fraction (not recorded which). The chain joins TRBV6-1 to TRBJ2-5; D not certain. The DNA of the CDR3 is TGTGCCAGCAGCTCGGGCCCTAGTGGAGAGACCCAGTACTTC. Translated: CASSSGPSGETQYF.